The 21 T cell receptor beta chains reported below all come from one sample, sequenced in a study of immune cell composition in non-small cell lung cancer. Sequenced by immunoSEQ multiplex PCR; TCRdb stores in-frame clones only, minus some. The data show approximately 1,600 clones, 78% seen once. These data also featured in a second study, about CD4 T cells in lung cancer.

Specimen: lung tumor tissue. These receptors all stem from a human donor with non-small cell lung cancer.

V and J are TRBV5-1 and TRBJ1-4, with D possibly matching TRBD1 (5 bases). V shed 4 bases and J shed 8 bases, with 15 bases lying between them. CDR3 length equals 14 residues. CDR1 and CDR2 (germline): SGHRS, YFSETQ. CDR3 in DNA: TGCGCCAGCAGCCCACGGGGGGTTGGGGAAAAACTGTTTTTT. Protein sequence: CASSPRGVGEKLFF.

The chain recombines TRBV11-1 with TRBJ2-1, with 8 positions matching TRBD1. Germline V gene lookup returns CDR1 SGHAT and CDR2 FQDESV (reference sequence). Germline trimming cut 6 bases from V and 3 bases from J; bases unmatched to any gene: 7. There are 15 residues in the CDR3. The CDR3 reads CASSTDRGFYNEQFF. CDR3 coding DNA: TGTGCCAGCAGTACCGACAGGGGATTCTACAATGAGCAGTTCTTC. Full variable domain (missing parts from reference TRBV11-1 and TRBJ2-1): EAEVAQSPRYKITEKSQAVAFWCDPISGHATLYWYRQILGQGPELLVQFQDESVVDDSQLPKDRFSAERLKGVDSTLKIQPAELGDSAMYLCASSTDRGFYNEQFFGPGTRLTVL.

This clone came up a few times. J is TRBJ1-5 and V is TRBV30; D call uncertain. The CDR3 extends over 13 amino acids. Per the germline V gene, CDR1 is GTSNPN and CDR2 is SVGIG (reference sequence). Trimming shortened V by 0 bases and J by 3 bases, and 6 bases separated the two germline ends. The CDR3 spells CAWSVDNNQPQHF. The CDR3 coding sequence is TGTGCCTGGAGTGTAGACAACAATCAGCCCCAGCATTTT.

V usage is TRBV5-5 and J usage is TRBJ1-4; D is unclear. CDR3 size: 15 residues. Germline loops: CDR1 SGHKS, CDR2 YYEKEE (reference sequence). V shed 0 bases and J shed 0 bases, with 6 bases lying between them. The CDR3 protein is CASSLVRATNEKLFF. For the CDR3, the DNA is TGTGCCAGCAGCTTGGTGAGAGCAACTAATGAAAAACTGTTTTTT.

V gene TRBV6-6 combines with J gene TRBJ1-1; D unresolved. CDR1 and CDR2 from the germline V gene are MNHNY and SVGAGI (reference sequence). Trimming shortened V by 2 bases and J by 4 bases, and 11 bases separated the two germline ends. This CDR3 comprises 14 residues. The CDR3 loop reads CASSYGVEGTEAFF. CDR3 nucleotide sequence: TGTGCCAGCAGTTACGGGGTCGAGGGCACTGAAGCTTTCTTT.

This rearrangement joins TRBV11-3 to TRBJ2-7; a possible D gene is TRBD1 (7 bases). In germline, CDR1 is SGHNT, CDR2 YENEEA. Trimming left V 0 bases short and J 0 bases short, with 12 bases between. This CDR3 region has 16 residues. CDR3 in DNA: TGTGCCAGCAGCTTAGAAGGGGGCGGGACCTCCTACGAGCAGTACTTC. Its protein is CASSLEGGGTSYEQYF. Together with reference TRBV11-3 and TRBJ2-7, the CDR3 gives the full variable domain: EAGVVQSPRYKIIEKKQPVAFWCNPISGHNTLYWYLQNLGQGPELLIRYENEEAVDDSQLPKDRFSAERLKGVDSTLKIQPAELGDSAVYLCASSLEGGGTSYEQYFGPGTRLTVT.

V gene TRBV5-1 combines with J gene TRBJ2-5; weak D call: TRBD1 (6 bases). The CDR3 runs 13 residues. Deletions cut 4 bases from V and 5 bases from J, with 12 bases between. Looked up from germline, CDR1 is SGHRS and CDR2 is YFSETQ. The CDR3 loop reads CASSATGWETQYF. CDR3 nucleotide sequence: TGCGCCAGCAGCGCTACAGGGTGGGAGACCCAGTACTTC.

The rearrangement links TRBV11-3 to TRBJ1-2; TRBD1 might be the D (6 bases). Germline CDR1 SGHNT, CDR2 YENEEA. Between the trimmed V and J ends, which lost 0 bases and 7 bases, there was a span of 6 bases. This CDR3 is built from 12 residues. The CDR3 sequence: CASSLEGGGYTF. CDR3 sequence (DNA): TGTGCCAGCAGCTTAGAAGGGGGTGGCTACACCTTC.

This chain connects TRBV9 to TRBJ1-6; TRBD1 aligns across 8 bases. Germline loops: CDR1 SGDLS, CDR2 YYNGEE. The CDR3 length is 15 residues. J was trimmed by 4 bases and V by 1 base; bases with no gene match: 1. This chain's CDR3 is CASSVRQGYNSPLHF. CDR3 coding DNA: TGTGCCAGCAGCGTAAGACAGGGGTATAATTCACCCCTCCACTTT.

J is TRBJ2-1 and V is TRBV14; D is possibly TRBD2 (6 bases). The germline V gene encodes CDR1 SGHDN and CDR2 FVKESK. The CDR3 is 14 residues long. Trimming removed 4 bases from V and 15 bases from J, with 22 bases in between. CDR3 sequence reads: CASSPPSRGIPRFF. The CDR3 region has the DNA TGTGCCAGCAGCCCCCCGTCGCGGGGCATCCCGAGGTTCTTC.

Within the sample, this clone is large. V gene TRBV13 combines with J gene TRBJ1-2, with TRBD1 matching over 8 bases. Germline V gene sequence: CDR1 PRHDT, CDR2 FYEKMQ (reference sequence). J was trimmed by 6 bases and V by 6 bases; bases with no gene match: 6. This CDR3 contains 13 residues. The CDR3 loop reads CASSFGTGNGYTF. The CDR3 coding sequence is TGTGCCAGCAGTTTTGGGACAGGCAATGGCTACACCTTC.

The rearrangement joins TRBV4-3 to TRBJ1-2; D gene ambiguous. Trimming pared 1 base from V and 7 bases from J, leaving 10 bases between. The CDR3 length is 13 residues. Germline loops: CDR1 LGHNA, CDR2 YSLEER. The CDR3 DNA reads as TGCGCCAGCAGCCAAGGAGGTACACGTGGCTACACCTTC. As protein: CASSQGGTRGYTF.

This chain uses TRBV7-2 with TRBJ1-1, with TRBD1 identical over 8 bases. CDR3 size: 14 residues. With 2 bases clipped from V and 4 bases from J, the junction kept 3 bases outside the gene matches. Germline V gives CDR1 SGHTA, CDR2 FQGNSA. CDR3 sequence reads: CASSLRQGLTEAFF. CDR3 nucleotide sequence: TGTGCCAGCAGCTTACGACAGGGGCTCACTGAAGCTTTCTTT.

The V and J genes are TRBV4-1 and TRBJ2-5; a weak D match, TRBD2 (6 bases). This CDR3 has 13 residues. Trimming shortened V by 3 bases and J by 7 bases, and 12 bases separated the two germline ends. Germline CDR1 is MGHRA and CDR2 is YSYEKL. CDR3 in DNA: TGCGCCAGCAGCCAGTCTCCCGGGAGGACCCAGTACTTC. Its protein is CASSQSPGRTQYF.

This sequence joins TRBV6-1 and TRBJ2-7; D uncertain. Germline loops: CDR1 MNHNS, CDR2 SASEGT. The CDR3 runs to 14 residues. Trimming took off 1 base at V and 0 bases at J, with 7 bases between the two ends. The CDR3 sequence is CASSEVGSSYEQYF. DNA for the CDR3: TGTGCCAGCAGTGAAGTTGGTAGCTCCTACGAGCAGTACTTC.

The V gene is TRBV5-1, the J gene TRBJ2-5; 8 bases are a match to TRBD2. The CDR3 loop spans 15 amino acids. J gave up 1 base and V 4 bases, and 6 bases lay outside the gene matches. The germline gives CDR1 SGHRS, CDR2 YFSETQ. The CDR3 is CASSRGSGAQETQYF. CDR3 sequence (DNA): TGCGCCAGCAGCCGCGGTAGCGGGGCCCAAGAGACCCAGTACTTC.

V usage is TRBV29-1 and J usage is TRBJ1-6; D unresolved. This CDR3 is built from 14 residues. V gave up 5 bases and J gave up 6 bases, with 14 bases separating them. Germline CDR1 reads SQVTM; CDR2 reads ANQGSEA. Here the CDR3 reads CSVYRYQSNSPLHF. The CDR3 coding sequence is TGCAGCGTTTACCGCTATCAATCTAATTCACCCCTCCACTTT.

This CDR3 reads CASSSGTGWSDTQYF. The CDR3 DNA sequence: TGTGCCAGCAGTTCCGGGACAGGGTGGTCCGATACGCAGTATTTT. The chain is built from TRBV28 and TRBJ2-3; 9 bases are a match to TRBD1. J gave up 6 bases and V 4 bases, and 8 bases lay outside the gene matches. The CDR3 contains 15 residues. Germline-derived CDR1 and CDR2 are MDHEN and SYDVKM.

The CDR3 sequence: CASRVGQGVGSGYTF. CDR3 in DNA: TGTGCCAGCAGGGTCGGACAGGGGGTAGGGTCTGGCTACACCTTC. The J gene is TRBJ1-2, the V gene TRBV28; 10 nucleotides align to TRBD1. The J segment lost 7 bases and the V segment lost 6 bases, leaving 11 bases of the junction unmatched. Germline V gene sequence: CDR1 MDHEN, CDR2 SYDVKM. This CDR3 contains 15 residues.

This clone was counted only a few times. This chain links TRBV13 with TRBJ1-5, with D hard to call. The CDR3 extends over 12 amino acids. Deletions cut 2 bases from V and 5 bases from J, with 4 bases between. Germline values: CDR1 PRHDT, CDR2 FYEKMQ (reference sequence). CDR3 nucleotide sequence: TGTGCCAGCAGCTTACAGGATCAGCCCCAGCATTTT. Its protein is CASSLQDQPQHF.

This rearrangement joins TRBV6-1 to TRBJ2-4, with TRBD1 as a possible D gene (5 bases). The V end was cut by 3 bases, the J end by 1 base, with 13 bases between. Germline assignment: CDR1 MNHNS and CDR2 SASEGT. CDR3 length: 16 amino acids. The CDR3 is CASSDPGLSAKNIQYF. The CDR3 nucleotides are TGTGCCAGCAGTGACCCAGGGCTCTCGGCCAAAAACATTCAGTACTTC.